One and the same sample provided the 15 T cell receptor beta chains below, sequenced in a study of blood T cell repertoires in COVID-19. Some clones are missing from TCRdb's copy, which holds only in-frame ones; the method was immunoSEQ multiplex PCR. The sample consists of about 160,000 clones, approximately 80% of them appearing once. The source material was peripheral blood. The receptors come from a woman between 35 and 50 years old with COVID-19, enrolled during active disease.

This clone was detected only once. The V and J genes are TRBV7-9 and TRBJ2-3, with 9 bases that match TRBD1. Germline loops: CDR1 SEHNR, CDR2 FQNEAQ (reference sequence). With V trimmed by 11 bases and J by 0 bases, 9 bases remained unmatched. The CDR3 runs to 15 residues. CDR3 residues: CALLGQGTSTDTQYF. In DNA, the CDR3 is TGTGCCCTCCTCGGACAGGGGACTAGCACAGATACGCAGTATTTT.

The V gene is TRBV15, the J gene TRBJ1-1; D possibly corresponds to TRBD1 (5 bases). Germline loops: CDR1 LNHNV, CDR2 YYDKDF (reference sequence). The CDR3 is 15 residues long. The V and J ends lost 0 bases and 5 bases respectively, with 13 bases between them. The DNA for the CDR3 is TGTGCCACCAGCAGAGATGTCCTCGGGGGGACTGAAGCTTTCTTT. This translates into CATSRDVLGGTEAFF.

The genes are TRBV18 and TRBJ1-4, with a possible D match to TRBD1 (5 bases). V gave up 3 bases and J gave up 4 bases, with 6 bases separating them. CDR1 is KGHSH and CDR2 is LQKENI in the germline V gene. This CDR3 spans 13 amino acids. DNA of the CDR3: TGTGCCAGCTCACCGGGGCTTAATGAAAAACTGTTTTTT. Its translation: CASSPGLNEKLFF.

V is TRBV19 and J is TRBJ1-6; unclear D gene. V shed 0 bases and J shed 9 bases, with 15 bases lying between them. This CDR3 comprises 16 residues. Germline V gene sequence: CDR1 LNHDA, CDR2 SQIVND (reference sequence). CDR3 region: CASSIDLAGEGSPLHF. Written as DNA, the CDR3 is TGTGCCAGTAGTATAGATCTTGCGGGCGAGGGTTCACCCCTCCACTTT.

This clone showed up just once. The chain uses TRBV29-1 and TRBJ2-1; TRBD2 matches 15 bases. CDR1 and CDR2 (germline): SQVTM, ANQGSEA. The V gene end was trimmed by 0 bases and the J gene end by 7 bases; junction bases not matched to a gene: 13. CDR3 length: 19 amino acids. CDR3 sequence reads: CSVEDFLPGLAGGGNEQFF. The CDR3, as DNA: TGCAGCGTTGAAGATTTCTTACCGGGACTAGCGGGAGGTGGGAATGAGCAGTTCTTC.

This rearrangement joins TRBV19 to TRBJ2-1; 8 bases match TRBD2. V shed 1 base and J 3 bases; nucleotides not matched to a gene: 8. This CDR3 is built from 17 residues. Germline CDR1 reads LNHDA; CDR2 reads SQIVND (reference sequence). CDR3 protein: CASSIVASGSIYNEQFF. The DNA of the CDR3 is TGTGCCAGTAGTATAGTCGCTAGCGGGTCCATCTACAATGAGCAGTTCTTC.

This chain links TRBV30 with TRBJ2-1, with 12 bases matching TRBD1. The CDR3 is made up of 14 amino acids. Germline trimming cut 1 base from V and 10 bases from J; bases unmatched to any gene: 5. Germline V CDR1 and CDR2: GTSNPN, SVGIG (reference sequence). CDR3 residues: CAWSGGQGAYEQFF. The CDR3, as DNA: TGTGCCTGGAGTGGGGGACAGGGGGCATACGAGCAGTTCTTC.

V usage is TRBV6-5 and J usage is TRBJ2-3, with D maybe TRBD1 (7 bases). Trimming cost V 8 bases and J 4 bases, with 16 bases left between them. The V gene's germline CDR1 is MNHEY and CDR2 SVGAGI. This CDR3 spans 14 amino acids. The CDR3 reads CASGPGGTADTQYF. The DNA for the CDR3 is TGTGCCAGCGGACCAGGGGGGACGGCAGATACGCAGTATTTT.

The chain links TRBV18 to TRBJ1-3; 8 nucleotides line up with TRBD1. This CDR3 is 19 amino acids long. With 4 bases clipped from V and 0 bases from J, the junction kept 14 bases outside the gene matches. The germline V gene encodes CDR1 KGHSH and CDR2 LQKENI. CDR3 bases: TGTGCCAGCTCACAAGGGACAGGCCTAACCCCCATCTCTGGAAACACCATATATTTT. It is translated as CASSQGTGLTPISGNTIYF.

This chain uses TRBV18 with TRBJ1-3, with 7 bases that match TRBD1. The ends lost 2 bases at V and 0 bases at J; junction bases unmatched: 13. There are 19 residues in the CDR3. The germline V gene has CDR1 KGHSH and CDR2 LQKENI. This CDR3 reads CASSPTSRQGRGSGNTIYF. The CDR3 region has the DNA TGTGCCAGCTCACCAACCTCCCGACAGGGAAGGGGCTCTGGAAACACCATATATTTT.

This chain connects TRBV6-5 to TRBJ2-7; TRBD1 agrees at 8 bases. The trim removed 6 bases at V and 2 bases at J, leaving 3 bases unmatched. The CDR3 totals 13 residues. CDR1 MNHEY and CDR2 SVGAGI come from the germline V gene. CDR3 in amino acids: CASRDRVAYEQYV. The CDR3 nucleotides read TGTGCCAGCAGGGACAGGGTAGCCTACGAGCAGTACGTC.

The chain uses TRBV7-9 and TRBJ1-6, with D hard to call. The V and J ends lost 3 bases and 0 bases respectively, with 3 bases between them. The CDR3 length is 14 residues. Germline CDR1 and CDR2: SEHNR and FQNEAQ (reference sequence). The CDR3 bases are TGTGCCAGCAGCTTGAGCTCCTATAATTCACCCCTCCACTTT. It translates to CASSLSSYNSPLHF.

The V and J genes are TRBV19 and TRBJ1-4; 8 bases map to TRBD1. The CDR3 consists of 15 residues. The germline gives CDR1 LNHDA, CDR2 SQIVND (reference sequence). Trimming at V came to 6 bases and at J to 2 bases, leaving 5 bases not matched to a gene. DNA of the CDR3: TGTGCCAGTAGCTTACAGGGGGGCACTAATGAAAAACTGTTTTTT. It is translated as CASSLQGGTNEKLFF. Based on the CDR3 plus reference TRBV19 and TRBJ1-4, the full variable domain is DGGITQSPKYLFRKEGQNVTLSCEQNLNHDAMYWYRQDPGQGLRLIYYSQIVNDFQKGDIAEGYSVSREKKESFPLTVTSAQKNPTAFYLCASSLQGGTNEKLFFGSGTQLSVL.

The chain recombines TRBV12-3 or TRBV12-4 with TRBJ1-1; D is uncertain. The CDR3 loop spans 13 amino acids. Trimming removed 3 bases at V and 2 bases at J, with 7 bases between. The CDR3 region has the DNA TGTGCCAGCAGTTTTGGGCAAAACACTGAAGCTTTCTTT. It codes for CASSFGQNTEAFF.

The J gene is TRBJ2-2, the V gene TRBV2; D perhaps matches TRBD1 (6 bases). Germline lookup yields CDR1 SNHLY and CDR2 FYNNEI. This CDR3 region has 14 residues. V was clipped by 6 bases and J by 1 base, with 9 bases between them. CDR3 amino acids: CASRLTGNTGELFF. The CDR3 nucleotides read TGTGCCAGCAGATTGACAGGGAACACCGGGGAGCTGTTTTTT.